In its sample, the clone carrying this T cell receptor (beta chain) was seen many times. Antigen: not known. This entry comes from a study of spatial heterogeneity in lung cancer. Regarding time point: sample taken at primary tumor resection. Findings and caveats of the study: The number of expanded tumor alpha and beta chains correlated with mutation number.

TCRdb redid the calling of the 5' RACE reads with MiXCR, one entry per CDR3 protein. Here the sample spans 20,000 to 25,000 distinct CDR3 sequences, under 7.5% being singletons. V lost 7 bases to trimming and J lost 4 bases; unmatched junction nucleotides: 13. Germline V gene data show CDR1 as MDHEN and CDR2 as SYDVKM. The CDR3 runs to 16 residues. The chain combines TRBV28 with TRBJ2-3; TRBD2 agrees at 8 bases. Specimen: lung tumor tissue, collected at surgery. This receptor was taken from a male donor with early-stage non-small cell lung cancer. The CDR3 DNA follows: TGTGCCAGCACCCTTGCCGGGACTAGTGTCTCAGATACGCAGTATTTT. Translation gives CASTLAGTSVSDTQYF.